This T cell receptor (beta chain) was captured in a study of blood T cell repertoires in COVID-19. As for the study in general: The cDNA or gDNA used as material had been derived from T cells, B-cell-depleted T cells, or PBMCs.

CDR1 and CDR2 from the germline V gene are SGHAT and FQNNGV. CDR3 length: 11 residues. This clone was detected a few times. The junction shows a germline mismatch at one end, possibly a read error. Original data processing: Researchers report that nucleated cell counts were estimated from reference gene primer amplification. The data were produced by immunoSEQ multiplex PCR, yet TCRdb's version contains in-frame clones alone and is incomplete. V and J calls and clone size come straight from that table; D and trimming were deduced from the DNA. The sample lists about 160,000 clones; over 80% were seen once.

The sequence came from a woman aged 45-60 years with acute or convalescent COVID-19. The chain has TRBV11-2 and TRBJ1-2; D perhaps matches TRBD1 (5 bases). The specimen was peripheral blood. The CDR3: CVSLTVYGYTF. CDR3 coding DNA: TGTGTCAGCTTGACAGTCTATGGCTACACCTTC.